The clone carrying this T cell receptor beta chain occurred a few times. What it binds is not known. It was with 60 Vbeta and 13 Jbeta primers that the PCR ran. The repertoire was sequenced with immunoSEQ multiplex PCR; TCRdb's copy has only in-frame clones and lacks some. This table holds 85,000 to 100,000 clones, around three quarters found once. The data were taken from a study of cytomegalovirus exposure and HLA in healthy donors. General observations from the study: The authors later found HLA-associated TCR beta chains more clonally expanded than equally common others. A later analysis associated 15,000 to 20,000 TCR beta sequences with HLA alleles at a 0.05 false discovery rate.

CDR1 and CDR2 from the germline V gene are SGHNT and YYREEE (reference sequence). The CDR3 is made up of 16 amino acids. With V trimmed by 4 bases and J by 5 bases, 8 bases remained unmatched. V is TRBV5-4 and J is TRBJ1-4, with 10 bases aligning to TRBD1. The clonotype originates from a male donor in good health and CMV-seropositive. Sequenced: PBMCs. CDR3 nucleotide sequence: TGTGCCAGCAGCGGGAGGTCGGGACAGGGGAATGAAAAACTGTTTTTT. Its protein is CASSGRSGQGNEKLFF.